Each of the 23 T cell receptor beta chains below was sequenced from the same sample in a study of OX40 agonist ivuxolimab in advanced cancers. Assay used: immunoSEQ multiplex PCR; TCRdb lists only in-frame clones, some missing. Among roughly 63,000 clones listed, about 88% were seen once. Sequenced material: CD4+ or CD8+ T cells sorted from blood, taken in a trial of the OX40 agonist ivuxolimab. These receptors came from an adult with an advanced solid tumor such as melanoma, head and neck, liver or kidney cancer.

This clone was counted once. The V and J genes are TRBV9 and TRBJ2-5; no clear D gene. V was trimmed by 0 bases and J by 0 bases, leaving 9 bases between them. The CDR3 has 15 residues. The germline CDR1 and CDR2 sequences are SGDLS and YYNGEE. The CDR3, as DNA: TGTGCCAGCAGCGTAGGTTCAGATTACCAAGAGACCCAGTACTTC. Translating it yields CASSVGSDYQETQYF.

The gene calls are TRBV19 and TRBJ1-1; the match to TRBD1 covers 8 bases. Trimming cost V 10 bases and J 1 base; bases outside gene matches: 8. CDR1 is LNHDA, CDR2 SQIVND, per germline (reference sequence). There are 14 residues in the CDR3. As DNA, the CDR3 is TGTGCCACAACCCCAGGGGGCTGGAACACTGAAGCTTTCTTT. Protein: CATTPGGWNTEAFF.

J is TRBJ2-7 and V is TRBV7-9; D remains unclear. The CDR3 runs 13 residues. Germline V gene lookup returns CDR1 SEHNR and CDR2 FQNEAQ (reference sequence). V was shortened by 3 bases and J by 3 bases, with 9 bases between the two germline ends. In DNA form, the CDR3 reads TGTGCCAGCAGCTTTCCAAGCAACTACGAGCAGTACTTC. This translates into CASSFPSNYEQYF.

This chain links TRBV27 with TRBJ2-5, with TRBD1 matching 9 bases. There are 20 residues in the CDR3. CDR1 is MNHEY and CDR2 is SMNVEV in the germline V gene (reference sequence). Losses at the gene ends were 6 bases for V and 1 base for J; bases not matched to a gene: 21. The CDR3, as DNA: TGTGCCAGCAGGGAGCTTACAGGGGGCATCGCATCCACTCCCCAAGAGACCCAGTACTTC. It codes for CASRELTGGIASTPQETQYF.

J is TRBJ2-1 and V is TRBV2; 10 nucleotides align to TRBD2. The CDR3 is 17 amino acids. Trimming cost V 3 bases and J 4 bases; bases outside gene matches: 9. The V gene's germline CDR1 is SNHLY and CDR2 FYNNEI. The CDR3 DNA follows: TGTGCCAGCAGTGATTCTGCTAGCGGGGGCCGGTACAATGAGCAGTTCTTC. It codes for CASSDSASGGRYNEQFF.

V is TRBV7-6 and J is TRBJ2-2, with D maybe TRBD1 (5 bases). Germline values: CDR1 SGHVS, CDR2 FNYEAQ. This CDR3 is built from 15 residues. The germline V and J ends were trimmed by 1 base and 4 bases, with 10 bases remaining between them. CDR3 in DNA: TGTGCCAGCAGCTTAGATCAGGGCTTCACCGGGGAGCTGTTTTTT. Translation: CASSLDQGFTGELFF.

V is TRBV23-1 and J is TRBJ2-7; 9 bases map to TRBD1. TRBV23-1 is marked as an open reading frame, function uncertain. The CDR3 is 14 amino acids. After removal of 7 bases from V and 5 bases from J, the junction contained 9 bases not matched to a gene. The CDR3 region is CASNVRDRVDEQYF. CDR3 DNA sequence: TGCGCCAGCAATGTTAGGGACAGGGTGGACGAGCAGTACTTC.

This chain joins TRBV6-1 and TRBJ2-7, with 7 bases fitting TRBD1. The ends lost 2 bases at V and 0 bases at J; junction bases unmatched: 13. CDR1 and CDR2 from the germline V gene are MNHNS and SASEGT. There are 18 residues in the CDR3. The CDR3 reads CASSEPVFWTGSSYEQYF. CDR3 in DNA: TGTGCCAGCAGTGAACCCGTTTTCTGGACAGGAAGCTCCTACGAGCAGTACTTC.

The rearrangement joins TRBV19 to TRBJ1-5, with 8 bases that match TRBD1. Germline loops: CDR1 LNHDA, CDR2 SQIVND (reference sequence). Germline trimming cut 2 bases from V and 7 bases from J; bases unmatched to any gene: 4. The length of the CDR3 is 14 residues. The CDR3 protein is CASSIWTGMQPQHF. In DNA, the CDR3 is TGTGCCAGTAGTATATGGACAGGGATGCAGCCCCAGCATTTT. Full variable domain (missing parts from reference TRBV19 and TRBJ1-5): DGGITQSPKYLFRKEGQNVTLSCEQNLNHDAMYWYRQDPGQGLRLIYYSQIVNDFQKGDIAEGYSVSREKKESFPLTVTSAQKNPTAFYLCASSIWTGMQPQHFGDGTRLSIL.

The CDR3 DNA reads TGTGCCAGCAGCCCTCAGGGTAATGGTCAGCCCCAGCATTTT. It encodes CASSPQGNGQPQHF. The chain uses TRBV7-9 and TRBJ1-5; D is possibly TRBD1 (5 bases). Germline-derived CDR1 and CDR2 are SEHNR and FQNEAQ (reference sequence). The CDR3 is made up of 14 amino acids. Trimming cost V 5 bases and J 6 bases, with 14 bases left between them.

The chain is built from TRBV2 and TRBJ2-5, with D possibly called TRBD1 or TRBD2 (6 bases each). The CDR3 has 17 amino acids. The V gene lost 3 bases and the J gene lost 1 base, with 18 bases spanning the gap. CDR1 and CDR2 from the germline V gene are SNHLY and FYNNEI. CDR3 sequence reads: CASSDIAAWTVQETQYF. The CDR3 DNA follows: TGTGCCAGCAGTGATATAGCGGCCTGGACAGTCCAAGAGACCCAGTACTTC.

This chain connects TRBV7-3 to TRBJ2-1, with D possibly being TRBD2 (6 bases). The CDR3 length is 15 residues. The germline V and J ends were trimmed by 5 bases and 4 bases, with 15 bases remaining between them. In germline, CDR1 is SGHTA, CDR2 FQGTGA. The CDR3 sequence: CASSARDSLYNEQFF. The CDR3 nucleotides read TGTGCCAGCAGCGCCCGGGACTCACTTTACAATGAGCAGTTCTTC.

The CDR3, as DNA: TGCAGCGTTGAAGTCCCTCCCTGGGGTGAGCAGTTCTTC. The encoded protein is CSVEVPPWGEQFF. V usage is TRBV29-1 and J usage is TRBJ2-1, with D hard to call. V was pared by 1 base and J by 9 bases, with 13 bases between. The germline V gene has CDR1 SQVTM and CDR2 ANQGSEA. This CDR3 contains 13 residues.

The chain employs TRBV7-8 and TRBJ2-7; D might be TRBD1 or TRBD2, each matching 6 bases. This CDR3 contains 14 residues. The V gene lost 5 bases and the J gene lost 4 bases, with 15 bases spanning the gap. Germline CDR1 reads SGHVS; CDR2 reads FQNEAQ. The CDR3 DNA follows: TGTGCCAGCAGCCCCCCGGACAGCGGGTACGAGCAGTACTTC. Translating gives CASSPPDSGYEQYF.

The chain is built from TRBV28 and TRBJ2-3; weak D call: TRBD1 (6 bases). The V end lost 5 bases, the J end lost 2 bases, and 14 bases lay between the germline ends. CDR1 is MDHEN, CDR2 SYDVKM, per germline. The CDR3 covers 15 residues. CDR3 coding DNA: TGTGCCAGCAGTACAAGGACAGTCCCCACAGATACGCAGTATTTT. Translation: CASSTRTVPTDTQYF.

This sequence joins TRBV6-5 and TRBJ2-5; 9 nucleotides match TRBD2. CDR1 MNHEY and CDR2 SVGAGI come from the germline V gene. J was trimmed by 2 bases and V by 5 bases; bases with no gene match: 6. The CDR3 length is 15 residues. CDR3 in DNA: TGTGCCAGCAGTAAAGGGACTAGCCCACAAGAGACCCAGTACTTC. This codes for CASSKGTSPQETQYF.

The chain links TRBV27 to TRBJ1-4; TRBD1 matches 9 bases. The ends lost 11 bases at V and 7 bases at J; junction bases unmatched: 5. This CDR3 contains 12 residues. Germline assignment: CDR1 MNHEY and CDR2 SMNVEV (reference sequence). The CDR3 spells CAAGTGLEKLFF. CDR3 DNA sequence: TGTGCCGCCGGGACAGGGCTTGAAAAACTGTTTTTT.

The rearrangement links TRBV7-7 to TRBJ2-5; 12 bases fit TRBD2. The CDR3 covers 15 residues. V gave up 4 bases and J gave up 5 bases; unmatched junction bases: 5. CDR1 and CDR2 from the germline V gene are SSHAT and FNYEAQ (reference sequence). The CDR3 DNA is TGTGCCAGCAGCTCCGGACTAGCGGGATTGGAGACCCAGTACTTC. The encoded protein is CASSSGLAGLETQYF.

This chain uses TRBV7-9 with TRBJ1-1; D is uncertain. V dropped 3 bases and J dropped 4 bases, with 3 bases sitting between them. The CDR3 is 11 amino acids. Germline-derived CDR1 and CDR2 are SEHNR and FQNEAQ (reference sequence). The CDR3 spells CASSFLTEAFF. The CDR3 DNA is TGTGCCAGCAGCTTCCTCACTGAAGCTTTCTTT.

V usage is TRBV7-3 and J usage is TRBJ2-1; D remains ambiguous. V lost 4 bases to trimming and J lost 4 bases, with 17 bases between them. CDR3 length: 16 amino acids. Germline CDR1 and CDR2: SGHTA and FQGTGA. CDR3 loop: CASSYETGPLYNEQFF. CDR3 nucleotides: TGTGCCAGCAGCTATGAGACCGGGCCTCTTTACAATGAGCAGTTCTTC.

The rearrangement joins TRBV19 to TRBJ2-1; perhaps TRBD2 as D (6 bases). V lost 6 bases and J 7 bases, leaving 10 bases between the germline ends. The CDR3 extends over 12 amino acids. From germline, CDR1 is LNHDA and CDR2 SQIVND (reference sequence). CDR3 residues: CASRMGGNEQFF. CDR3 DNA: TGTGCCAGTAGAATGGGGGGTAATGAGCAGTTCTTC.

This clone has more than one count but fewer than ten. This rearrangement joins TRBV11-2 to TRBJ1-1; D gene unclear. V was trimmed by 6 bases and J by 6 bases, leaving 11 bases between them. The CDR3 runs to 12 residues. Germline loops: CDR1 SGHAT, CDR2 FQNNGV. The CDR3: CASRSPGAEAFF. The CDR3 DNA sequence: TGTGCCAGCAGGTCGCCCGGTGCTGAAGCTTTCTTT.

The CDR3 reads CASSLGTGGSTDTQYF. DNA for the CDR3: TGTGCCAGCAGTCTGGGTACAGGGGGGAGCACAGATACGCAGTATTTT. This sequence joins TRBV5-8 and TRBJ2-3, with 8 bases aligning to TRBD1. The CDR3 is 16 amino acids. V lost 5 bases, J lost 0 bases, and 8 bases stayed unmatched. Germline loops: CDR1 SGHTS, CDR2 YDEGEE.